The entry below describes one T cell receptor beta chain. This specimen belongs to a study of blood T cell repertoires in COVID-19. About the study: Samples came from the United States, Italy and Spain, spanning acute and convalescent COVID-19.

TCRdb's copy holds only in-frame clones and misses some; the assay was immunoSEQ multiplex PCR. The repertoire holds about 100,000 clones, with approximately 86% as singletons. V shed 4 bases, J shed 0 bases, and the junction held 11 bases outside the gene matches. CDR3 length: 18 amino acids. The germline gives CDR1 MNHEY, CDR2 SVGEGT. The V and J genes are TRBV6-2 or TRBV6-3 and TRBJ2-1; 8 bases agree with TRBD2. The TCR comes from an elderly man with acute or convalescent COVID-19. Sequencing was performed on peripheral blood. The CDR3 region has the DNA TGTGCCAGCAGTTCGGCACTAGCGGACCTAAGCTCCTACAATGAGCAGTTCTTC. The encoded protein is CASSSALADLSSYNEQFF.